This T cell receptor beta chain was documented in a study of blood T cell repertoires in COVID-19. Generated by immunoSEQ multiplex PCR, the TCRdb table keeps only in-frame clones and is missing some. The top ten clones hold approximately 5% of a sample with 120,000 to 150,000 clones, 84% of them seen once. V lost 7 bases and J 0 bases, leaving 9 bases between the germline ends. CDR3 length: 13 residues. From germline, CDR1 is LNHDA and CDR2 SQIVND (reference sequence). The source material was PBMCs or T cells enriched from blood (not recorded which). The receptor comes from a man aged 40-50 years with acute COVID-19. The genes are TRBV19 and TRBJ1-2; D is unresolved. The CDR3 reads CASMSNANYGYTF. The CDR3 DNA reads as TGTGCCAGTATGTCAAATGCTAACTATGGCTACACCTTC. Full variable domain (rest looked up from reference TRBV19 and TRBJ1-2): DGGITQSPKYLFRKEGQNVTLSCEQNLNHDAMYWYRQDPGQGLRLIYYSQIVNDFQKGDIAEGYSVSREKKESFPLTVTSAQKNPTAFYLCASMSNANYGYTFGSGTRLTVV.